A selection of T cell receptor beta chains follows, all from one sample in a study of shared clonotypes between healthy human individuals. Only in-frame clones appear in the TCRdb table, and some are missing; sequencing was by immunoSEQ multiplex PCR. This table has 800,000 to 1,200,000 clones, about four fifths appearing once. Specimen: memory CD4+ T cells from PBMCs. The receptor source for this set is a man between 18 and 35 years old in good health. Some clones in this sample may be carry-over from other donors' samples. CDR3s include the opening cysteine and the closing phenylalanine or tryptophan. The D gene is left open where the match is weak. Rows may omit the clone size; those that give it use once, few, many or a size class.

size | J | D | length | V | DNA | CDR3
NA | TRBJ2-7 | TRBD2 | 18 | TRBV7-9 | TGTGCCAGCAGCACTAGCGGGGGGGGATACGCAACCTCCTACGAGCAGTACTTC | CASSTSGGGYATSYEQYF
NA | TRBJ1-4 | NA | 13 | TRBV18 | TGTGCCAGCTCACCAGCCCAACAGGGAAAACTGTTTTTT | CASSPAQQGKLFF
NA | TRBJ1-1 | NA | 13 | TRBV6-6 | TGTGCCAGCAGTTACTCGATTCCGCGAGTTGCTTTCTTT | CASSYSIPRVAFF
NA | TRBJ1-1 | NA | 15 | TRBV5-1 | TGCGCCAGCAGCTTGGAAGGGCATACGGGGACTGAAGCTTTCTTT | CASSLEGHTGTEAFF
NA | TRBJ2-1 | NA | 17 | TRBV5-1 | TGCGCCAGCAGCTCGGGTAGGGTGGGACGGATCTACAATGAGCAGTTCTTC | CASSSGRVGRIYNEQFF
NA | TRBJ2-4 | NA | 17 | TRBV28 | TGTGCCAGCAGTTTATGGCAGGGAAGTAAGTTCGGGAACATTCAGTACTTC | CASSLWQGSKFGNIQYF
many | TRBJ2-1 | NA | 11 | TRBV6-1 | TGTGCCGTATGGAGGGGGAGCGAGCAGTTCTTC | CAVWRGSEQFF
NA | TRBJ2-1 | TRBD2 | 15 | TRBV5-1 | TGCGCCAGCAGCTTGGAGGGCGGGAGCTACAATGAGCAGTTCTTC | CASSLEGGSYNEQFF
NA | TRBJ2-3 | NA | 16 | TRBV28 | TGTGCCAGCAGTTCCCCAGGCCGACATAGCACAGATACGCAGTATTTT | CASSSPGRHSTDTQYF
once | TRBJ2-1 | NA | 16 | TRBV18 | TGTGCCAGCTCACTAACCGGGACTCGATCCTACAATGAGCAGTTCTTC | CASSLTGTRSYNEQFF
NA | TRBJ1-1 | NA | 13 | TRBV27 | TGTGCCAGCAGTTTATTGCGGCACACTGAAGCTTTCTTT | CASSLLRHTEAFF
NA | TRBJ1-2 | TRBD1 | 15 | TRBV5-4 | TGTGCCAGCAGCGTACAGGGGCTCGGGAACTATGGCTACACCTTC | CASSVQGLGNYGYTF
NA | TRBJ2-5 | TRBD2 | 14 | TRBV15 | TGTGCCACCAGTCCGGGGGGAATTCAAGAGACCCAGTACTTC | CATSPGGIQETQYF
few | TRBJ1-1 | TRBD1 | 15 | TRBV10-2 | TGCGCCAGCAGTGAAGTCAGGGGGCGGATCACTGAAGCTTTCTTT | CASSEVRGRITEAFF
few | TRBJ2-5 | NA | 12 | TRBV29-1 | TGCAGCGTTGCGGGACTCCAAGAGACCCAGTACTTC | CSVAGLQETQYF
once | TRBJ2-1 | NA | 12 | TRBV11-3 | TGTGCCAGCAGCTTAGATGGGAATGAGCAGTTCTTC | CASSLDGNEQFF
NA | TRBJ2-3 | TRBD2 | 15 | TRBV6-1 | TGTGCCAGCAGGGGGACTAGCGGGAGAGCAGATACGCAGTATTTT | CASRGTSGRADTQYF
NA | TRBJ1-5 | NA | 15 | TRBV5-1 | TGCGCCAGCAGCTTGGAGGGCGGTGGCAATCAGCCCCAGCATTTT | CASSLEGGGNQPQHF
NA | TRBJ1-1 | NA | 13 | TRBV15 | TGTGCCACCAGCAGGGGCAGGAACACTGAAGCTTTCTTT | CATSRGRNTEAFF
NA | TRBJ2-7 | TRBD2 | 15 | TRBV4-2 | TGTGCCAGCAGCCAAGAAGCTAGCGGAGCCTACGAGCAGTACTTC | CASSQEASGAYEQYF
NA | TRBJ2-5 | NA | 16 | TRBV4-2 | TGTGCCAGCAGCCTGCAATTACTTAAAAAAGCGGAGACCCAGTACTTC | CASSLQLLKKAETQYF
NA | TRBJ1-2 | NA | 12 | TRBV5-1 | TGCGCCAGCCGCCCACTCAACTATGGCTACACCTTC | CASRPLNYGYTF
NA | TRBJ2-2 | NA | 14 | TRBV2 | TGTGCCAGCAGAGGGACAACGAACACCGGGGAGCTGTTTTTT | CASRGTTNTGELFF
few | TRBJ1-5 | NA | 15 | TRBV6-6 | TGTGCCAGCAGTTACGGGGGGGCGAACAATCAGCCCCAGCATTTT | CASSYGGANNQPQHF
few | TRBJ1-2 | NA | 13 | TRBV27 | TGTGCCAGCAGTTGGGAAGGGAACTATGGCTACACCTTC | CASSWEGNYGYTF
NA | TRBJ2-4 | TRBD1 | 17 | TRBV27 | TGTGCCAGCAGTCACTTGCCCGGGACAGGCTTCAAAAACATTCAGTACTTC | CASSHLPGTGFKNIQYF
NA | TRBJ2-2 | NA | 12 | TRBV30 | TGTGCCTGGAGTTTGAACACCGGGGAGCTGTTTTTT | CAWSLNTGELFF
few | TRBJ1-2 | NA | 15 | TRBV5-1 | TGCGCCAGCAGCTTGGACGCGGGTTTAGACTATGGCTACACCTTC | CASSLDAGLDYGYTF
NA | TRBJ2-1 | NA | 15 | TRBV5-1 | TGCGCCAGCAGCTTGGGGGGCAACCGGGGCCATGAGCAGTTCTTC | CASSLGGNRGHEQFF
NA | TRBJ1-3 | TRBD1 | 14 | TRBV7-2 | TGTGCCAGCAGCCCCCAGGGGGTTGGAAACACCATATATTTT | CASSPQGVGNTIYF
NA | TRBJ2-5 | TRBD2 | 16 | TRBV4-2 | TGTGCCAGCAGCCACCGACGGACTAGCGGGATTGAGACCCAGTACTTC | CASSHRRTSGIETQYF
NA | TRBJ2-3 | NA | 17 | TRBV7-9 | TGTGCCAGCAGCTTAGCAGGAGGCCGAAGGGGCACAGATACGCAGTATTTT | CASSLAGGRRGTDTQYF
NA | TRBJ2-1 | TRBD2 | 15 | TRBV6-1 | TGTGCCAGCAGGTCCGGGACTAGCGGGAGTAATGAGCAGTTCTTC | CASRSGTSGSNEQFF
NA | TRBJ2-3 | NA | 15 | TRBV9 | TGTGCCAGCAGCGTAGGGCCTTCTGAGGTGGATACGCAGTATTTT | CASSVGPSEVDTQYF
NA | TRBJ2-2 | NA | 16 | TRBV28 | TGTGCCAGCATCCCCCATGGGGTACCGGACACCGGGGAGCTGTTTTTT | CASIPHGVPDTGELFF
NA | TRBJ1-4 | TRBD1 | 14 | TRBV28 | TGTGCCAGCCATACCGACAGGGGTAATGAAAAACTGTTTTTT | CASHTDRGNEKLFF
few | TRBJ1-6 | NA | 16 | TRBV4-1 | TGCGCCAGCAGCCAAGATGGGACCCCCGGGAATTCACCCCTCCACTTT | CASSQDGTPGNSPLHF
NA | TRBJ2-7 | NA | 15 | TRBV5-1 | TGCGCCAGCAGCTTGGCAGGCGGCAACTCCTACGAGCAGTACTTC | CASSLAGGNSYEQYF
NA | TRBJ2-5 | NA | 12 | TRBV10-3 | TGTGCCATCAGAACCTCCGGGGAGACCCAGTACTTC | CAIRTSGETQYF
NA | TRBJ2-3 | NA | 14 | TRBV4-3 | TGCGCCAGCAGCCAAGATCCTTGGACGGATACGCAGTATTTT | CASSQDPWTDTQYF
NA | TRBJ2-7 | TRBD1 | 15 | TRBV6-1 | TGTGCCAGCAGGGGGAGGACAGGGGAGACCTACGAGCAGTACTTC | CASRGRTGETYEQYF
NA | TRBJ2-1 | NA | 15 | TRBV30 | TGTGCCTGGAGTCGTGGGCGGGGTTGGCGGGATGAGCAGTTCTTC | CAWSRGRGWRDEQFF
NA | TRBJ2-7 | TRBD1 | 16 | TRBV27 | TGTGCCAGCAGTTTCACCTTAAGACAGGGGAGTTACGAGCAGTACTTC | CASSFTLRQGSYEQYF
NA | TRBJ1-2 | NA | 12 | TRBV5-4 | TGTGCCAGCGGCCCCGAGGGCTATGGCTACACCTTC | CASGPEGYGYTF
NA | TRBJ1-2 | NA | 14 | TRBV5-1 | TGCGCCAGCAGCTTGGCCGAGGGAGGCTATGGCTACACCTTC | CASSLAEGGYGYTF
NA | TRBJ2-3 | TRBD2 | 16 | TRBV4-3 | TGCGCCAGCAGCCAAGATTCCCTAGCGGAGGCAGATACGCAGTATTTT | CASSQDSLAEADTQYF
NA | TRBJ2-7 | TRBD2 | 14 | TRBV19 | TGTGCCAGTAGTATAGCGGGAGGCTCCTACGAGCAGTACTTC | CASSIAGGSYEQYF
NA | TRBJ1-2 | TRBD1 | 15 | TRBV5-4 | TGTGCCAGCAGCTTTGGGGGACAGGGGCTCTATGGCTACACCTTC | CASSFGGQGLYGYTF